This T cell receptor (beta chain) derives from a study of OX40 agonist ivuxolimab in advanced cancers. Sequenced by immunoSEQ multiplex PCR; TCRdb stores in-frame clones only, minus some. The sample contains 60,000 to 85,000 clones, more than 75% of which appear only once. Germline V lookup: CDR1 MNHNS, CDR2 SASEGT. The V segment lost 4 bases and the J segment 9 bases; nucleotides outside the gene matches: 13. This CDR3 region has 15 residues. The source material was CD4+ or CD8+ T cells sorted from blood, sampled in a trial of the OX40 agonist ivuxolimab. The gene calls are TRBV6-1 and TRBJ1-1; TRBD1 matches 8 bases. The origin of this receptor is an adult with an advanced solid tumor such as melanoma, head and neck, liver or kidney cancer. CDR3 DNA sequence: TGTGCCAGCAGTGTTCCCAGGGGGCGGATGCCCCAAGCTTTCTTT. Amino acids: CASSVPRGRMPQAFF.